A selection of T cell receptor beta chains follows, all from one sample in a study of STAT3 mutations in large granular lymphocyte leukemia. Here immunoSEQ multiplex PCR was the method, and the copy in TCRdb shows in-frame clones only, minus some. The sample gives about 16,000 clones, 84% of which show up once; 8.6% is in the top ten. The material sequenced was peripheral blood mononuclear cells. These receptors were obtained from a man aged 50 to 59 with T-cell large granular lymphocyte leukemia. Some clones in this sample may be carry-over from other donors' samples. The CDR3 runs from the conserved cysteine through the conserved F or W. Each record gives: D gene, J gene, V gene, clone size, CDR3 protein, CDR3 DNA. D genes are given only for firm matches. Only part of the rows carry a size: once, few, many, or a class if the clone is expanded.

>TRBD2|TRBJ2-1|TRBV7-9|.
CASSSTGLAGGTYNEQFF
TGTGCCAGCAGCTCGACCGGACTAGCGGGAGGAACCTACAATGAGCAGTTCTTC
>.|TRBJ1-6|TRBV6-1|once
CASRVQPTWDSPLHF
TGTGCCAGCAGAGTCCAGCCAACCTGGGATTCACCCCTCCACTTT
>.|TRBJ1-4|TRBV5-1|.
CASRSAATNEKLFF
TGCGCCAGCAGGTCCGCAGCAACTAATGAAAAACTGTTTTTT
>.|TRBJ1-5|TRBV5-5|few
CASSLGSPGSNQPQHF
TGTGCCAGCAGCTTAGGTTCCCCGGGGAGCAATCAGCCCCAGCATTTT
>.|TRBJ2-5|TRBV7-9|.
CASSPSDGKRWETQYF
TGTGCCAGCAGCCCCTCGGACGGAAAAAGGTGGGAGACCCAGTACTTC
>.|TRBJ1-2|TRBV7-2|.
CASRPSVARAYGYTF
TGTGCCAGCAGACCATCAGTAGCACGGGCATATGGCTACACCTTC
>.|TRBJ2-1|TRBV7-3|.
CASSLLGAGSNEQFF
TGTGCCAGCAGCTTACTAGGGGCTGGTAGCAATGAGCAGTTCTTC
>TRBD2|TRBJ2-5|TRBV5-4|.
CASSFWTSIQETQYF
TGTGCCAGCAGCTTCTGGACTAGCATCCAAGAGACCCAGTACTTC
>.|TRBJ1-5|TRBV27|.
CASRDTGTKNNQPQHF
TGTGCCAGCAGAGATACCGGGACAAAAAACAATCAGCCCCAGCATTTT
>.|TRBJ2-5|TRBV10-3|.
CAYSRDAEETQYF
TGTGCATATTCCCGGGACGCCGAAGAGACCCAGTACTTC
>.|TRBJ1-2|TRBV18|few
CASSPRVPIYGYTF
TGTGCCAGCTCACCGCGGGTCCCGATTTATGGCTACACCTTC
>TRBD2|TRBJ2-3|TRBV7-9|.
CASSAGLAGGHSTDTQYF
TGTGCCAGCAGCGCCGGACTAGCGGGGGGACATAGCACAGATACGCAGTATTTT
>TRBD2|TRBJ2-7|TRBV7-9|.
CASSLAGRGASGEQYF
TGTGCCAGCAGCTTAGCCGGGCGGGGGGCCTCGGGCGAGCAGTACTTC
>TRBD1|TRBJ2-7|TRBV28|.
CASSPLDRAKGGNYEQYF
TGTGCCAGCAGTCCTCTGGACAGGGCCAAAGGGGGGAACTACGAGCAGTACTTC
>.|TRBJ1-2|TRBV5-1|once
CASSPGGVNYGYTF
TGCGCCAGCAGCCCGGGGGGGGTTAACTATGGCTACACCTTC
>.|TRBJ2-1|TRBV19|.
CAAQGYNEQFF
TGTGCCGCCCAGGGGTACAATGAGCAGTTCTTC
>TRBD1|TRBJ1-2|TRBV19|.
CASRFPGQGYGYTF
TGTGCCAGTAGATTCCCGGGACAGGGCTATGGCTACACCTTC
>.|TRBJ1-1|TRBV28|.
CASSHYRMNTEAFF
TGTGCCAGCAGTCACTACAGGATGAACACTGAAGCTTTCTTT
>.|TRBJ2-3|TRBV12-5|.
CASGPKDADTQYF
TGTGCTAGTGGTCCCAAGGATGCAGATACGCAGTATTTT
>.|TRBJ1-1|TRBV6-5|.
CASSSPRENTEAFF
TGTGCCAGCAGTTCCCCCAGGGAGAACACTGAAGCTTTCTTT
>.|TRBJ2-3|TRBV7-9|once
CASSPSGVTQYF
TGTGCCAGCAGCCCTTCCGGAGTGACGCAGTATTTT
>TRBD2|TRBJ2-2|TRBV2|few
CASKAAGENTGELFF
TGTGCCAGCAAGGCGGCGGGGGAGAACACCGGGGAGCTGTTTTTT
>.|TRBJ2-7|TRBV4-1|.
CASSQFDRGLRYEQYF
TGCGCCAGCAGCCAGTTTGACAGGGGACTACGCTACGAGCAGTACTTC
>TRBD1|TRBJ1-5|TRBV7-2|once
CASSFGTGGRQPQHF
TGTGCCAGCAGCTTCGGAACAGGGGGCAGACAGCCCCAGCATTTT
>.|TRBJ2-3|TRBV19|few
CASSTGVPGTDTQYF
TGTGCCAGTAGTACAGGGGTCCCGGGCACAGATACGCAGTATTTT
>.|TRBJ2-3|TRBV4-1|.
CASSQDGFGPTDTQYF
TGCGCCAGCAGCCAAGATGGGTTCGGGCCCACAGATACGCAGTATTTT
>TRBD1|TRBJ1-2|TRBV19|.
CASSAEGRGSSGYTF
TGTGCCAGTAGTGCGGAGGGCAGGGGGAGCTCTGGCTACACCTTC
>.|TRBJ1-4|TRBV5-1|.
CASSQRSQGVGNEKLFF
TGCGCCAGCAGCCAGAGGTCGCAGGGTGTCGGTAATGAAAAACTGTTTTTT
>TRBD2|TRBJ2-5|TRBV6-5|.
CASRFTSAETQYF
TGTGCCAGCAGATTCACTAGCGCCGAGACCCAGTACTTC
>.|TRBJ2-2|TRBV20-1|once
CSAAGGVGLFF
TGCAGTGCTGCCGGGGGAGTGGGGCTGTTTTTT
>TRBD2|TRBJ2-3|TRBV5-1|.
CASSTNSGRWGTDTQYF
TGCGCCAGCAGCACGAATAGCGGGAGATGGGGCACAGATACGCAGTATTTT
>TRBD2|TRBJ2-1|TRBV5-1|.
CASSLARLAGYDEQFF
TGCGCCAGCAGCTTGGCCCGGCTAGCGGGGTACGATGAGCAGTTCTTC
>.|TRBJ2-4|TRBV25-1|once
CASTHDRRNIQYF
TGTGCCAGCACCCATGACAGGAGAAACATTCAGTACTTC
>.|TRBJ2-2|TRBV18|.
CASSPEGGTGELFF
TGTGCCAGCTCACCAGAGGGGGGTACCGGGGAGCTGTTTTTT
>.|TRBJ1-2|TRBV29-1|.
CSVDLGAPDGYTF
TGCAGCGTTGACCTGGGGGCCCCCGATGGCTACACCTTC
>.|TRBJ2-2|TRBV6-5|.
CASRPGRLNTGELFF
TGTGCCAGCAGACCCGGACGGCTCAACACCGGGGAGCTGTTTTTT